This T cell receptor beta chain was profiled in a study of T cells after yellow fever vaccination. About the study: Fractions containing few cells were prepared with SMART-Seq v4 Ultra Low Input.

Study-level results: Peaking faster, on day 5 versus 15, the secondary response was nonetheless weaker. The booster response re-showed most primary clones: approximately 97% CD4, around 85% CD8.

This clonotype has a count of ten or more. Its antigen is not known. A junction boundary mismatches the germline segment, possibly from a read error. Universal primer sites and UMIs were introduced during 5'RACE template-switching synthesis of TCR cDNA. TCRdb used MiXCR to reprocess the 5' RACE reads, holding one entry per CDR3 protein. In the table there are about 220,000 distinct CDR3 sequences, 3% to 4% of which are singletons. The specimen comprised CD4+ T cells sorted from PBMCs, sampled 10 days after the yellow fever booster vaccination. The source of this sequence is a man aged 18-30 years who received the YFV17D yellow fever vaccine.

This CDR3 is CASSLGASTDTQYF. Here the CDR3 DNA reads TGTGCCAGCAGCTTAGGGGCTAGCACAGATACGCAGTATTTT. This sequence joins TRBV5-1 and TRBJ2-3; possible D gene TRBD1, 5 bases. CDR3 length equals 14 residues. Per the germline V gene, CDR1 is SGHRS and CDR2 is YFSETQ.